This paragraph covers one T cell receptor (beta chain) sequence. Some clones are missing from TCRdb's copy, which holds only in-frame ones; the method was immunoSEQ multiplex PCR. Seen here are approximately 980,000 clones, more than 75% observed once, and the top ten hold over 1.3%. This sample stems from a study of shared clonotypes between healthy human individuals. The receptor was isolated from a man aged 18 to 30 in good health. The material sequenced was memory CD4+ T cells sorted from blood. Indicated subset: CD45RA-negative fraction.

CDR3 sequence: CASRLSYEQYF. CDR3 bases: TGTGCCAGCAGGCTCTCCTACGAGCAGTACTTC. The gene calls are TRBV2 and TRBJ2-7; D remains ambiguous. Trimming pared 6 bases from V and 0 bases from J, leaving 3 bases between. The CDR3 spans 11 residues. Germline-derived CDR1 and CDR2 are SNHLY and FYNNEI.